The T cell receptor beta chain under discussion was sequenced for a study of graft-versus-host responses after intestinal transplantation. This clone showed up just once. Its matching antigen is unknown. Only in-frame clones appear in the TCRdb table, and some are missing; sequencing was by immunoSEQ multiplex PCR. In the table there are 60,000 to 65,000 clones, 89% of which are singletons. With V trimmed by 1 base and J by 4 bases, 0 bases remained unmatched. CDR1 is SGHAT, CDR2 FQNNGV, per germline. CDR3 length: 15 residues. Findings and caveats of the study: Recipient bone marrow held GvH clones, some seen earlier in ileum or blood.

Graft material was processed, releasing intraepithelial and lamina propria lymphocytes. This TCR was recovered from a human patient who received an intestinal transplant, so some T cells may come from the graft donor. The chain uses TRBV11-2 and TRBJ2-2; 10 bases line up with TRBD2. The sequenced sample was ileum tissue, obtained 350 to 400 days after transplant. In DNA, the CDR3 is TGTGCCAGCAGCTTAGCTAGCGGGAGCACCGGGGAGCTGTTTTTT. Translated, it gives CASSLASGSTGELFF.